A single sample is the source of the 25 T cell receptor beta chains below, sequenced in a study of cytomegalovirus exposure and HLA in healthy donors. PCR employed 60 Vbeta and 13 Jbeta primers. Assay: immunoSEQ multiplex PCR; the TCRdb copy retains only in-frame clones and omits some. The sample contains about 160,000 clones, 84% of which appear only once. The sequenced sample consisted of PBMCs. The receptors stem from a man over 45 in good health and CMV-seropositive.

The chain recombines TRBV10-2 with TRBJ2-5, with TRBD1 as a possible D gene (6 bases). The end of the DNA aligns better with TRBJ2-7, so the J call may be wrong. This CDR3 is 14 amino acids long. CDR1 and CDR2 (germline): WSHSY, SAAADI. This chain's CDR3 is CASSQTGLLYEQYF. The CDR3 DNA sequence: TGCGCCAGCAGCCAAACAGGGCTCCTCTACGAGCAGTACTTC.

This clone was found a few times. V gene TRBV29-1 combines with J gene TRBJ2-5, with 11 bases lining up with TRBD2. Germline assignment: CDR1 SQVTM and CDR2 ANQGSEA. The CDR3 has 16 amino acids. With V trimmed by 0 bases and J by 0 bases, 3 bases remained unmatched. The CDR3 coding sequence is TGCAGCGTTGAAGATGTAGCGGGGGGGCACCAAGAGACCCAGTACTTC. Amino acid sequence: CSVEDVAGGHQETQYF.

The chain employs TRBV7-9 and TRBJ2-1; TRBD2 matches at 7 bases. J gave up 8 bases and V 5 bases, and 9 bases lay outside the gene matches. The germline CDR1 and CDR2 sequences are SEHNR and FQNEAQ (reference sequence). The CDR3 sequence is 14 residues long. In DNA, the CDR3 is TGTGCCAGCAGCCATCAAGCGGGGTACGATGAGCAGTTCTTC. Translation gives CASSHQAGYDEQFF.

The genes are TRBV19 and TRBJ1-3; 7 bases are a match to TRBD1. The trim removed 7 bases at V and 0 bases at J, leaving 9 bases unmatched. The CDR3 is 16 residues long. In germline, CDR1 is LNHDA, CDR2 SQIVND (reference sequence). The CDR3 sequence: CASKARGTASGNTIYF. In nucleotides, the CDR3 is TGTGCCAGTAAGGCCCGCGGGACAGCCTCTGGAAACACCATATATTTT.

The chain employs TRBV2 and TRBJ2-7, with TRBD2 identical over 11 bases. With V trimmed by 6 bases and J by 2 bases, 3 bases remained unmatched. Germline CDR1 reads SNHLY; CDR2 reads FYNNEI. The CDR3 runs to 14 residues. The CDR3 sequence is CASRTSGGAYEQYF. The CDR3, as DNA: TGTGCCAGCAGAACTAGCGGGGGAGCCTACGAGCAGTACTTC.

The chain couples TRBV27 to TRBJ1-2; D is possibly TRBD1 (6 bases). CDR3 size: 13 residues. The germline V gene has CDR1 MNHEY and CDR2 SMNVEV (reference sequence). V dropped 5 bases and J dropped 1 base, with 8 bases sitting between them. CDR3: CASSLQGNYGYTF. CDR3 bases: TGTGCCAGCAGTCTACAGGGTAACTATGGCTACACCTTC.

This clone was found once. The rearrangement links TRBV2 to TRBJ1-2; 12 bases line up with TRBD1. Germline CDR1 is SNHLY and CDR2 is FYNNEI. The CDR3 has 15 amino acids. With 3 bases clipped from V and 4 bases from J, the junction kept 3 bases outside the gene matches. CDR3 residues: CASSEGQGAVYGYTF. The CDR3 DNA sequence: TGTGCCAGCAGTGAGGGACAGGGGGCTGTCTATGGCTACACCTTC.

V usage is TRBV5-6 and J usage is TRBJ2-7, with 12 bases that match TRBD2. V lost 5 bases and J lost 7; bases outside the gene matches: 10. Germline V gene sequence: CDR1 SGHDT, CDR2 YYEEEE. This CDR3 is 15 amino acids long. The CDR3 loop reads CASRFRLAGGGEQYV. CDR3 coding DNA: TGTGCCAGCAGGTTTCGGCTAGCGGGAGGGGGGGAGCAGTACGTC.

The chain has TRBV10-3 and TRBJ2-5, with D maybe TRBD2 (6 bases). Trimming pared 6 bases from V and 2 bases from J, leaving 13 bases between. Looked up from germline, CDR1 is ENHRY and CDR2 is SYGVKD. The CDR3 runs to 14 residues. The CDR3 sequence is CAIREGNNQETQYF. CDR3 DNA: TGTGCCATCAGGGAGGGCAATAATCAAGAGACCCAGTACTTC.

As DNA, the CDR3 is TGTGCCATCAGTGAGTCGTCGGGTGGTAGAGATGAAAAACTGTTTTTT. This encodes CAISESSGGRDEKLFF. This sequence joins TRBV10-3 and TRBJ1-4; D not certain. The V gene's germline CDR1 is ENHRY and CDR2 SYGVKD. This CDR3 region has 16 residues. V shed 0 bases and J shed 6 bases, with 14 bases lying between them.

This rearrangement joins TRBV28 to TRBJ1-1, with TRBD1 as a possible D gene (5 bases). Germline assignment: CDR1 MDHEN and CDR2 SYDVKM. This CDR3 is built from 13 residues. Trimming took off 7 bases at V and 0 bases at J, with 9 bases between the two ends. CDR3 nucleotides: TGTGCCAGCAAGTCAGGGTTGAACACTGAAGCTTTCTTT. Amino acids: CASKSGLNTEAFF.

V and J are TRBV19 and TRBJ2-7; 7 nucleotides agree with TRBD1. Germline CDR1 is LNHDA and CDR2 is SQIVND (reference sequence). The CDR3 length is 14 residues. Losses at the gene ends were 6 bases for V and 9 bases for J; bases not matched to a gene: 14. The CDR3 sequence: CASSAGTVITGQYF. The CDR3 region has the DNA TGTGCCAGTAGCGCCGGGACAGTGATTACGGGGCAGTACTTC.

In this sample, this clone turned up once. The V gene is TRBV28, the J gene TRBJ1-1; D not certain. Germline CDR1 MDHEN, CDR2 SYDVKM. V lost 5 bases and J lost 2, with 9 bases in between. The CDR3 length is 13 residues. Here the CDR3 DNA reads TGTGCCAGCAGTGGACGGGAAAACACTGAAGCTTTCTTT. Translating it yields CASSGRENTEAFF.

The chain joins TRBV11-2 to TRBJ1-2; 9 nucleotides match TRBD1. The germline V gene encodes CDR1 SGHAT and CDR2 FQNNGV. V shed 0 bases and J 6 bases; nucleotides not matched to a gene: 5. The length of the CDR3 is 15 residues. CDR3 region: CASSLEGTGKDGYTF. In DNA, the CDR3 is TGTGCCAGCAGCTTAGAGGGGACAGGGAAGGATGGCTACACCTTC.

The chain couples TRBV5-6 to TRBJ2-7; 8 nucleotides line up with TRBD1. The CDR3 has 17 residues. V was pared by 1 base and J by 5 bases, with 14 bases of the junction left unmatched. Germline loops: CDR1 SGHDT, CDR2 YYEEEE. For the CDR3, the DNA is TGTGCCAGCAGCTTGTCCACTGGGGCAGGGGGCATCGACGAGCAGTACTTC. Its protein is CASSLSTGAGGIDEQYF.

CDR3 bases: TGTGCCAGCAGCAGCCGGGACTCTCAAGAGACCCAGTACTTC. Protein: CASSSRDSQETQYF. The chain has TRBV21-1 and TRBJ2-5; TRBD2 is taken as the D call from the table, unchecked against the DNA. TRBV21-1 constitutes a pseudogene. The CDR3 is made up of 14 amino acids.

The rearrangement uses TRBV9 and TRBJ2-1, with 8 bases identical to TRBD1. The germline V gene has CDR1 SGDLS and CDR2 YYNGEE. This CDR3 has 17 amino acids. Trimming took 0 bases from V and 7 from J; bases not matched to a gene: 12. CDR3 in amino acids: CASSVGPKQGGGNEQFF. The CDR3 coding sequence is TGTGCCAGCAGCGTAGGACCAAAACAGGGGGGTGGAAATGAGCAGTTCTTC.

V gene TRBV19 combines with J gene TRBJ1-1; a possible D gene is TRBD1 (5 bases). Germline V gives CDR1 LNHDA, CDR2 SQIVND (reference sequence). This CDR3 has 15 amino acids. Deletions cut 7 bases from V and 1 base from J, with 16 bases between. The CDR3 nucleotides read TGTGCCAGTAATGAAAGGGGCCAGGGGAACACTGAAGCTTTCTTT. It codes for CASNERGQGNTEAFF.

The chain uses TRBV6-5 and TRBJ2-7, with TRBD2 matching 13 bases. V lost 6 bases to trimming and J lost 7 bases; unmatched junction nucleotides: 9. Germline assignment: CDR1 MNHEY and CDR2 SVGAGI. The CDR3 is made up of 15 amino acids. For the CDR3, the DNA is TGTGCCAGCAGCCCCAACCCGGGACTAGCGGGGGAGCAGTACGTC. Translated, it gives CASSPNPGLAGEQYV.

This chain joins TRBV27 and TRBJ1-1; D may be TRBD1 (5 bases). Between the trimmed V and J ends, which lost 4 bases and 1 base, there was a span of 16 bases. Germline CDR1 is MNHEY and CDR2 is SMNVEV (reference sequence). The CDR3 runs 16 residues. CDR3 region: CASSSERRRGNTEAFF. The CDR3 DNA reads TGTGCCAGCAGTTCGGAAAGGAGAAGGGGGAACACTGAAGCTTTCTTT.

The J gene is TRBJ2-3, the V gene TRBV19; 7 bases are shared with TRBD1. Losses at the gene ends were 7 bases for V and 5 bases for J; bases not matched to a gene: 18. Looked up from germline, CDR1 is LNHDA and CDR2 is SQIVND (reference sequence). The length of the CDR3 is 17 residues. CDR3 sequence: CASMETRGRRGRDTQYF. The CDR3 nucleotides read TGTGCCAGTATGGAAACTAGGGGGCGCCGGGGAAGAGATACGCAGTATTTT.

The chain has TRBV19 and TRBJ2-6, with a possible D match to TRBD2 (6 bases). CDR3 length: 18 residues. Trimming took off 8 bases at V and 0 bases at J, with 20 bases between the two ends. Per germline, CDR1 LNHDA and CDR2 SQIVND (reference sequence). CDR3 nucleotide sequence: TGTGCCAGTTCTCCTAAGGCCCCCGGGAGCTCTGGGGCCAACGTCCTGACTTTC. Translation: CASSPKAPGSSGANVLTF.

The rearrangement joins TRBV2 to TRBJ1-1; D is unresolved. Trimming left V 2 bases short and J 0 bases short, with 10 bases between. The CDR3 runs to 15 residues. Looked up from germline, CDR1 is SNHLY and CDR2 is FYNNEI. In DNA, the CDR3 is TGTGCCAGCAGTGAACAGCGCAGTATGAACACTGAAGCTTTCTTT. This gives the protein CASSEQRSMNTEAFF.

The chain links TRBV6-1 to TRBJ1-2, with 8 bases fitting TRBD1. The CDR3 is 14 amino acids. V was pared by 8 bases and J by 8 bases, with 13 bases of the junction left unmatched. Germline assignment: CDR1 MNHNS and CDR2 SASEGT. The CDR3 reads CASYDRGQVEGYTF. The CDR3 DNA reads TGTGCCAGCTACGATAGGGGACAGGTGGAAGGCTACACCTTC.

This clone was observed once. The CDR3 reads CASSQGLAEETQYF. CDR3 nucleotide sequence: TGCGCCAGCAGCCAAGGACTAGCGGAAGAGACCCAGTACTTC. V and J are TRBV4-1 and TRBJ2-5; 9 nucleotides align to TRBD2. The CDR3 consists of 14 residues. V lost 1 base and J lost 3; bases outside the gene matches: 0. Per germline, CDR1 MGHRA and CDR2 YSYEKL.